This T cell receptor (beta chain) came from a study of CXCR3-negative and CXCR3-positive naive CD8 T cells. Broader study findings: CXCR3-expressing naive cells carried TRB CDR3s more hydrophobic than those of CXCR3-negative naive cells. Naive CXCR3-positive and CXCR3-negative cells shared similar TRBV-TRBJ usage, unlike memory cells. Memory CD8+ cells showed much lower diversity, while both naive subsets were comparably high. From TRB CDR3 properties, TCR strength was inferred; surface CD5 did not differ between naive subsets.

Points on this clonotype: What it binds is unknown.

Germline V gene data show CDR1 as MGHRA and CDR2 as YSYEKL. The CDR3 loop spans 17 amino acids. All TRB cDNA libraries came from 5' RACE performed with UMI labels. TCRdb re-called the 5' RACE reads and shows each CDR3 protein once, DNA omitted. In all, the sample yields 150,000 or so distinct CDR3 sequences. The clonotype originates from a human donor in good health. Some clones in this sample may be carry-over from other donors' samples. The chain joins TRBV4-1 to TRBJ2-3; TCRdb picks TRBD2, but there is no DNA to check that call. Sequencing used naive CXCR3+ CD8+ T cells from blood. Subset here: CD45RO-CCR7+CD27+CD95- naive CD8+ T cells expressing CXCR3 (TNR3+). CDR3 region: CASSQDPLASVGDTQYF.